Presented here are 28 T cell receptor beta chains from one specimen sequenced in a study of T cells in Graves' hyperthyroidism and ophthalmopathy. Template material for amplifying TCR beta CDR3 regions consisted of RNA transcripts. With the HTBI primer set, the TCR CDR3 went through a first round of RT-PCR. TCRdb independently ran MiXCR on the multiplex PCR reads; one entry per CDR3 protein. The sample holds more than 600,000 distinct CDR3 sequences, approximately 16% seen once. Sequencing input: blood. Receptors originate from a man aged 18 to 29 with Graves' hyperthyroidism.

This clonotype was seen ten or more times. The chain carries TRBV12-3 or TRBV12-4 and TRBJ2-3; D call uncertain. The CDR3 extends over 15 amino acids. V was trimmed by 1 base and J by 0 bases, leaving 8 bases between them. The CDR3 spells CASSLVATSTDTQYF. Written as DNA, the CDR3 is TGTGCCAGCAGTTTAGTAGCCACTAGCACAGATACGCAGTATTTT.

This clonotype was seen a handful of times. The V gene is TRBV20-1, the J gene TRBJ2-3; 7 bases match TRBD2. The CDR3 is 16 residues long. Germline assignment: CDR1 DFQATT and CDR2 SNEGSKA (reference sequence). J was trimmed by 0 bases and V by 0 bases; bases with no gene match: 6. The CDR3 reads CSARDPTSDSTDTQYF. The CDR3 nucleotides are TGCAGTGCTAGAGACCCAACTAGCGATAGCACAGATACGCAGTATTTT.

This clonotype was seen more than once but under ten times. The rearrangement links TRBV20-1 to TRBJ1-4; weak D call: TRBD1 (6 bases). The ends were cut back, 3 bases at V and 5 bases at J, with 10 bases in the middle. The CDR3 is 13 residues long. Germline CDR1 DFQATT, CDR2 SNEGSKA (reference sequence). CDR3 in amino acids: CSASGGLNEKLFF. The DNA of the CDR3 is TGCAGTGCTAGTGGGGGCCTGAATGAAAAACTGTTTTTT.

Many counts were recorded for this clonotype. The V gene is TRBV28, the J gene TRBJ2-2; TRBD1 is a possible D gene (5 bases). CDR3 size: 15 residues. Germline assignment: CDR1 MDHEN and CDR2 SYDVKM. V lost 4 bases and J lost 1, with 10 bases in between. CDR3 nucleotides: TGTGCCAGCAGTTCCTCAGGACAGAACACCGGGGAGCTGTTTTTT. It translates to CASSSSGQNTGELFF.

This clonotype was recorded a few times. The chain uses TRBV9 and TRBJ2-3, with D unresolved. The germline CDR1 and CDR2 sequences are SGDLS and YYNGEE. The CDR3 covers 15 residues. With 0 bases removed from V and 3 bases from J, the gap between germline ends came to 11 bases. The DNA for the CDR3 is TGTGCCAGCAGCGTAGCCCGGGTAGGGACAGATACGCAGTATTTT. Translated: CASSVARVGTDTQYF.

This clonotype has a count of ten or more. The chain recombines TRBV7-2 with TRBJ2-1; the match to TRBD2 covers 13 bases. J gave up 4 bases and V 3 bases, and 15 bases lay outside the gene matches. Germline loops: CDR1 SGHTA, CDR2 FQGNSA. The CDR3 has 20 amino acids. DNA of the CDR3: TGTGCCAGCAGCTTGTCCCCGGGACTAGCGGGATCGACGGGTTACAATGAGCAGTTCTTC. This codes for CASSLSPGLAGSTGYNEQFF.

The V call is TRBV18, the J call TRBJ2-7, with D uncertain. V lost 2 bases to trimming and J lost 7 bases, with 21 bases between them. The germline V gene encodes CDR1 KGHSH and CDR2 LQKENI. The CDR3 totals 16 residues. In DNA form, the CDR3 reads TGTGCCAGCTCACCATTATCGACCTTTACGATTGTGGAGCAGTACTTC. Its translation: CASSPLSTFTIVEQYF. Filled out from reference TRBV18 and TRBJ2-7, the complete variable domain reads NAGVMQNPRHLVRRRGQEARLRCSPMKGHSHVYWYRQLPEEGLKFMVYLQKENIIDESGMPKERFSAEFPKEGPSILRIQQVVRGDSAAYFCASSPLSTFTIVEQYFGPGTRLTVT.

The rearrangement uses TRBV20-1 and TRBJ1-5; 11 bases map to TRBD1. V was pared by 4 bases and J by 5 bases, with 10 bases of the junction left unmatched. The CDR3 extends over 16 amino acids. Germline CDR1 is DFQATT and CDR2 is SNEGSKA (reference sequence). The DNA of the CDR3 is TGCAGTGCTATGGACAGGGGGCTTGGTAGGTATCAGCCCCAGCATTTT. Its translation is CSAMDRGLGRYQPQHF.

This clonotype was counted a single time. V usage is TRBV27 and J usage is TRBJ2-2; a possible D gene is TRBD2 (5 bases). The germline V gene encodes CDR1 MNHEY and CDR2 SMNVEV (reference sequence). This CDR3 is built from 15 residues. V dropped 5 bases and J dropped 5 bases, with 15 bases sitting between them. The CDR3 DNA is TGTGCCAGCAGTCCGTGGTCCCCGGGGACCGGGGAGCTGTTTTTT. It is translated as CASSPWSPGTGELFF.

This clonotype has only a few counts. The chain is built from TRBV11-2 and TRBJ2-7; 10 bases map to TRBD1. The junction had 11 bases not matched to a gene; V was cut back by 5 bases and J by 1 base. The germline V gene has CDR1 SGHAT and CDR2 FQNNGV. This CDR3 is built from 17 residues. The CDR3 spells CASSPGPTGGDSYEQYF. CDR3 DNA: TGTGCCAGCAGCCCGGGGCCGACAGGGGGCGATTCCTACGAGCAGTACTTC.

This clonotype was recorded many times. The V and J genes are TRBV18 and TRBJ1-1, with a possible D match to TRBD1 (5 bases). The CDR3 length is 12 residues. Trimming removed 2 bases at V and 6 bases at J, with 7 bases between. Germline V gene data show CDR1 as KGHSH and CDR2 as LQKENI. The DNA of the CDR3 is TGTGCCAGCTCACCAGGAGGGGCTGAAGCTTTCTTT. Translated: CASSPGGAEAFF.

This clonotype was observed many times. The chain couples TRBV20-1 to TRBJ2-3, with 8 bases matching TRBD2. Germline CDR1 reads DFQATT; CDR2 reads SNEGSKA (reference sequence). There are 13 residues in the CDR3. V lost 6 bases, J lost 1 base, and 3 bases stayed unmatched. CDR3 protein: CSASAGGTDTQYF. The CDR3 DNA is TGCAGTGCCTCAGCGGGGGGCACAGATACGCAGTATTTT.

This clonotype was found many times. The genes are TRBV6-5 and TRBJ1-2; a possible D gene is TRBD1 (6 bases). Germline values: CDR1 MNHEY, CDR2 SVGAGI. V was cut by 0 bases and J by 2 bases, with 13 bases left in between. This CDR3 is built from 16 residues. CDR3 protein: CASSYSGDRSNYGYTF. For the CDR3, the DNA is TGTGCCAGCAGTTACTCTGGAGACAGGTCCAACTATGGCTACACCTTC.

The chain uses TRBV20-1 and TRBJ2-1; unclear D gene. V lost 4 bases and J lost 8, with 9 bases in between. The CDR3 sequence is 11 residues long. CDR1 and CDR2 from the germline V gene are DFQATT and SNEGSKA (reference sequence). The CDR3 loop is CSATKLHEQFF. The CDR3 DNA sequence: TGCAGTGCTACTAAGCTTCATGAGCAGTTCTTC.

This clonotype was seen many times. J is TRBJ2-5 and V is TRBV30, with unresolved D. Germline loops: CDR1 GTSNPN, CDR2 SVGIG (reference sequence). Trimming removed 5 bases at V and 2 bases at J, with 12 bases between. The CDR3 spans 13 residues. The CDR3 spells CAWAVGLQETQYF. In DNA form, the CDR3 reads TGTGCCTGGGCGGTAGGATTACAAGAGACCCAGTACTTC. The full variable domain, completed using reference TRBV30 and TRBJ2-5, is SQTIHQWPATLVQPVGSPLSLECTVEGTSNPNLYWYRQAAGRGLQLLFYSVGIGQISSEVPQNLSASRPQDRQFILSSKKLLLSDSGFYLCAWAVGLQETQYFGPGTRLLVL.

This clonotype was observed a few times. The chain carries TRBV9 and TRBJ2-7; a possible D gene is TRBD1 (6 bases). V lost 0 bases and J 3 bases, leaving 13 bases between the germline ends. Per germline, CDR1 SGDLS and CDR2 YYNGEE. The CDR3 loop spans 15 amino acids. CDR3 sequence: CASSVAPQGRYEQYF. Here the CDR3 DNA reads TGTGCCAGCAGCGTAGCTCCCCAGGGGCGCTACGAGCAGTACTTC.

Many counts were recorded for this clonotype. J is TRBJ1-5 and V is TRBV28, with D possibly being TRBD1 (6 bases). Germline CDR1 reads MDHEN; CDR2 reads SYDVKM. CDR3 size: 12 residues. The ends were cut back, 6 bases at V and 7 bases at J, with 10 bases in the middle. The CDR3: CASRPGAQPQHF. The CDR3 region has the DNA TGTGCCAGCAGGCCGGGGGCACAGCCCCAGCATTTT.

This clonotype was observed many times. This sequence joins TRBV6-5 and TRBJ2-7, with TRBD2 matching 8 bases. Germline lookup yields CDR1 MNHEY and CDR2 SVGAGI. This CDR3 region has 16 residues. The trim removed 0 bases at V and 3 bases at J, leaving 7 bases unmatched. The CDR3 DNA follows: TGTGCCAGCAGTTACTCTACGACTAGCGCGGGCTACGAGCAGTACTTC. Protein: CASSYSTTSAGYEQYF.

This clonotype was found many times. The chain is built from TRBV6-2 or TRBV6-3 and TRBJ2-7; 7 bases are shared with TRBD1. CDR3 length: 14 residues. The germline V gene has CDR1 MNHEY and CDR2 SVGEGT. V gave up 6 bases and J gave up 0 bases; unmatched junction bases: 5. CDR3 sequence: CASRSDRRSYEQYF. The CDR3 DNA reads TGTGCCAGCAGGTCGGACAGGCGCTCCTACGAGCAGTACTTC.

The chain joins TRBV5-5 to TRBJ2-2; 9 bases align to TRBD2. The germline V gene has CDR1 SGHKS and CDR2 YYEKEE (reference sequence). The CDR3 is 17 amino acids. Trimming took 2 bases from V and 3 from J; bases not matched to a gene: 8. CDR3 nucleotides: TGTGCCAGCAGCTTCTTTCGACTAGCGGAATACACCGGGGAGCTGTTTTTT. Translated: CASSFFRLAEYTGELFF.

This chain links TRBV7-8 with TRBJ2-1, with 7 bases lining up with TRBD1. V lost 1 base and J lost 5; bases outside the gene matches: 5. This CDR3 is 15 amino acids long. Germline-derived CDR1 and CDR2 are SGHVS and FQNEAQ. The CDR3 protein is CASSLGGGANNEQFF. DNA of the CDR3: TGTGCCAGCAGCTTAGGAGGGGGCGCCAACAATGAGCAGTTCTTC.

This clonotype occurred many times. The rearrangement uses TRBV20-1 and TRBJ2-7; D gene ambiguous. The germline V gene has CDR1 DFQATT and CDR2 SNEGSKA (reference sequence). V lost 3 bases and J lost 6, with 15 bases in between. The CDR3 length is 13 residues. The CDR3 loop reads CSASEPGSREQYF. The CDR3 coding sequence is TGCAGTGCTAGTGAGCCAGGTTCACGCGAGCAGTACTTC.

This clonotype was observed a few times. The chain uses TRBV7-2 and TRBJ2-1; TRBD2 aligns across 8 bases. Germline lookup yields CDR1 SGHTA and CDR2 FQGNSA. The V segment lost 1 base and the J segment 7 bases; nucleotides outside the gene matches: 15. CDR3 size: 18 residues. DNA for the CDR3: TGTGCCAGCAGCTTAGGGTGGTTAAGCGGGAGTAGCCGGAATGAGCAGTTCTTC. Its translation: CASSLGWLSGSSRNEQFF.

In its sample, this clonotype was seen many times. One end of the junction varies from germline; a read error may be responsible. Here the CDR3 DNA reads TGTGCCAGCAGCGAACCCCTTACTGGACAGGTCGCCTACGAGCAGCACTTC. Translation gives CASSEPLTGQVAYEQHF. This chain joins TRBV7-9 and TRBJ2-7; 7 nucleotides agree with TRBD1. The CDR3 extends over 17 amino acids. Germline V gene data show CDR1 as SEHNR and CDR2 as FQNEAQ (reference sequence).

This clonotype was observed at least ten times. J is TRBJ2-3 and V is TRBV12-3 or TRBV12-4, with 7 nucleotides matching TRBD1. The CDR3 totals 13 residues. The trim removed 6 bases at V and 4 bases at J, leaving 4 bases unmatched. The CDR3 DNA sequence: TGTGCCAGCAGCGAAGACAGGGCAGATACGCAGTATTTT. Protein sequence: CASSEDRADTQYF.

In its sample, this clonotype was seen a few times. The CDR3 nucleotides are TGTGCCAGCAGCTTAGAGGGCGGGAGGGCCAGGAATGAGCAGTTCTTC. As protein: CASSLEGGRARNEQFF. The genes are TRBV11-1 and TRBJ2-1; 9 bases are shared with TRBD2. Trimming cost V 1 base and J 7 bases; bases outside gene matches: 8. CDR1 is SGHAT, CDR2 FQDESV, per germline (reference sequence). This CDR3 has 16 amino acids.

This clonotype was seen at least ten times. V gene TRBV2 combines with J gene TRBJ1-5; D unclear. Trimming removed 0 bases at V and 4 bases at J, with 13 bases between. In germline, CDR1 is SNHLY, CDR2 FYNNEI. The CDR3 is 16 residues long. The CDR3 loop is CASSEAMGWRNQPQHF. CDR3 sequence (DNA): TGTGCCAGCAGTGAAGCCATGGGGTGGAGGAATCAGCCCCAGCATTTT.

Ten or more counts support this clonotype. This chain uses TRBV12-3 or TRBV12-4 with TRBJ2-7; TRBD1 matches 8 bases. The CDR3 length is 14 residues. Germline trimming cut 3 bases from V and 0 bases from J; bases unmatched to any gene: 1. CDR3 sequence reads: CASSFTGGSYEQYF. The CDR3, as DNA: TGTGCCAGCAGTTTCACAGGGGGCTCCTACGAGCAGTACTTC.